These 21 T cell receptor beta chains came from one sample sequenced in a study of somatic mutations in cytotoxic T cells in rheumatoid arthritis. Profiling relied on immunoSEQ multiplex PCR, and the TCRdb table lists in-frame clones only, not all of them. The profile shows approximately 30,000 clones, around 86% of them singletons. Sequenced input: CD8+ T cells sorted from blood. The receptors come from an adult with rheumatoid arthritis.

J is TRBJ2-7 and V is TRBV29-1; the match to TRBD1 covers 8 bases. Looked up from germline, CDR1 is SQVTM and CDR2 is ANQGSEA. The CDR3 has 13 residues. Trimming removed 5 bases from V and 1 base from J; junction bases left unmatched: 4. The DNA for the CDR3 is TGCAGCGTTTTCGGGACAGGTTCCTACGAGCAGTACTTC. Residues: CSVFGTGSYEQYF.

This sequence joins TRBV27 and TRBJ1-1, with unresolved D. The CDR3 is 14 residues long. CDR1 and CDR2 from the germline V gene are MNHEY and SMNVEV (reference sequence). V lost 8 bases to trimming and J lost 0 bases, with 13 bases between them. CDR3 amino acids: CASSELGLNTEAFF. The CDR3 DNA reads TGTGCCAGCTCAGAGTTGGGTTTGAACACTGAAGCTTTCTTT.

This clone showed up just a few times. The chain carries TRBV7-9 and TRBJ1-5; D call uncertain. Germline V gene data show CDR1 as SEHNR and CDR2 as FQNEAQ (reference sequence). Trimming took off 2 bases at V and 7 bases at J, with 6 bases between the two ends. CDR3 size: 12 residues. The CDR3: CASSLYAQPQHF. CDR3 coding DNA: TGTGCCAGCAGCTTATATGCCCAGCCCCAGCATTTT. The full variable domain, its missing parts supplied by reference TRBV7-9 and TRBJ1-5, is DTGVSQNPRHKITKRGQNVTFRCDPISEHNRLYWYRQTLGQGPEFLTYFQNEAQLEKSRLLSDRFSAERPKGSFSTLEIQRTEQGDSAMYLCASSLYAQPQHFGDGTRLSIL.

The chain couples TRBV6-1 to TRBJ2-6; D is ambiguous. V gave up 1 base and J gave up 0 bases, with 4 bases separating them. Germline V CDR1 and CDR2: MNHNS, SASEGT. This CDR3 comprises 15 residues. CDR3 sequence: CASSEGNSGANVLTF. CDR3 bases: TGTGCCAGCAGTGAAGGAAACTCTGGGGCCAACGTCCTGACTTTC.

This clone has just one count. V and J are TRBV10-3 and TRBJ2-7; 11 bases map to TRBD1. Germline assignment: CDR1 ENHRY and CDR2 SYGVKD. There are 15 residues in the CDR3. V lost 4 bases and J lost 3; bases outside the gene matches: 5. The chain's CDR3 is CAISVGTGGDYEQYF. The CDR3 DNA follows: TGTGCCATCAGTGTTGGGACAGGGGGGGACTACGAGCAGTACTTC.

The gene calls are TRBV6-6 and TRBJ2-3; maybe TRBD2 (5 bases). Trimming removed 2 bases at V and 1 base at J, with 13 bases between. The CDR3 totals 16 residues. Germline CDR1 MNHNY, CDR2 SVGAGI (reference sequence). The CDR3 region is CASSYPLSVGTDTQYF. The CDR3, as DNA: TGTGCCAGCAGTTACCCCCTTAGCGTGGGCACAGATACGCAGTATTTT.

The J gene is TRBJ1-5, the V gene TRBV10-3, with TRBD1 matching over 9 bases. CDR1 and CDR2 from the germline V gene are ENHRY and SYGVKD. CDR3 length: 16 residues. J gave up 6 bases and V 3 bases, and 9 bases lay outside the gene matches. CDR3 sequence reads: CAISDEDRGVGQPQHF. The CDR3 DNA sequence: TGTGCCATCAGTGATGAGGACAGGGGTGTGGGTCAGCCCCAGCATTTT.

The chain uses TRBV13 and TRBJ2-7; 11 positions agree with TRBD2. CDR3 length equals 16 residues. The germline V gene has CDR1 PRHDT and CDR2 FYEKMQ (reference sequence). Trimming removed 5 bases from V and 2 bases from J; junction bases left unmatched: 8. The CDR3 bases are TGTGCCAGCAGCGTCCTTGGGACTAGCGGAGCCTACGAGCAGTACTTC. This translates into CASSVLGTSGAYEQYF. The full variable domain, rest sourced from reference TRBV13 and TRBJ2-7, is AAGVIQSPRHLIKEKRETATLKCYPIPRHDTVYWYQQGPGQDPQFLISFYEKMQSDKGSIPDRFSAQQFSDYHSELNMSSLELGDSALYFCASSVLGTSGAYEQYFGPGTRLTVT.

The chain couples TRBV4-1 to TRBJ1-5; no reliable D call. The CDR3 is 15 amino acids. Trimming removed 1 base at V and 0 bases at J, with 7 bases between. Germline V gives CDR1 MGHRA, CDR2 YSYEKL. The CDR3 nucleotides are TGCGCCAGCAGCCAAGCTGGTATTAGCAATCAGCCCCAGCATTTT. Protein sequence: CASSQAGISNQPQHF.

The chain employs TRBV5-1 and TRBJ2-1; D assignment may be TRBD1 or TRBD2 (5 bases each). Germline V gene sequence: CDR1 SGHRS, CDR2 YFSETQ. Trimming pared 2 bases from V and 6 bases from J, leaving 18 bases between. This CDR3 comprises 16 residues. CDR3 protein: CASSFNGATRFNEQFF. The CDR3 bases are TGCGCCAGCAGCTTTAACGGGGCGACCAGGTTCAATGAGCAGTTCTTC.

The chain couples TRBV11-3 to TRBJ2-7; D perhaps matches TRBD1 (6 bases). V dropped 4 bases and J dropped 3 bases, with 13 bases sitting between them. There are 14 residues in the CDR3. Germline V lookup: CDR1 SGHNT, CDR2 YENEEA. The CDR3 is CASSSGTKYYEQYF. The DNA of the CDR3 is TGTGCCAGCAGCTCCGGGACAAAATACTACGAGCAGTACTTC.

CDR3 in DNA: TGTGCCAGCAGCCAATACAGAACCTACGAGCAGTACTTC. It is translated as CASSQYRTYEQYF. The chain has TRBV14 and TRBJ2-7; no definite D call. V lost 2 bases and J lost 2, with 7 bases in between. CDR1 SGHDN and CDR2 FVKESK come from the germline V gene. The CDR3 is made up of 13 amino acids.

This rearrangement joins TRBV11-3 to TRBJ2-2, with D unresolved. In germline, CDR1 is SGHNT, CDR2 YENEEA. The CDR3 covers 12 residues. Trimming took 5 bases from V and 8 from J, leaving 9 bases between them. The CDR3 here is CASSPLSGELFF. CDR3 DNA: TGTGCCAGCAGCCCGCTCAGTGGGGAGCTGTTTTTT.

This clone was observed a handful of times. The chain is built from TRBV2 and TRBJ1-5; D might be TRBD1 (5 bases). CDR3 length: 14 residues. Germline V gene lookup returns CDR1 SNHLY and CDR2 FYNNEI. Deletions cut 3 bases from V and 6 bases from J, with 12 bases between. The CDR3 DNA sequence: TGTGCCAGCAGTGACATCCCAGGGTTTCAGCCCCAGCATTTT. Protein sequence: CASSDIPGFQPQHF.

This chain links TRBV7-9 with TRBJ2-7, with D perhaps matching TRBD1 or TRBD2 (5 bases each). The CDR3 length is 15 residues. CDR1 is SEHNR, CDR2 FQNEAQ, per germline (reference sequence). The V end was cut by 5 bases, the J end by 5 bases, with 19 bases between. In nucleotides, the CDR3 is TGTGCCAGCAGCCCAGGAGACCGGGACCACCACGAGCAGTACTTC. Protein sequence: CASSPGDRDHHEQYF.

This sequence joins TRBV4-2 and TRBJ2-7, with 9 bases aligning to TRBD2. V was pared by 0 bases and J by 5 bases, with 5 bases of the junction left unmatched. Looked up from germline, CDR1 is LGHNA and CDR2 is YNFKEQ. This CDR3 has 15 residues. The CDR3 DNA is TGTGCCAGCAGCCAAGAGCGGGGGGGCGGAGACGAGCAGTACTTC. Translating gives CASSQERGGGDEQYF.

The V gene is TRBV6-1, the J gene TRBJ2-3, with D perhaps given as TRBD1 or TRBD2 (6 bases each). The CDR3 spans 15 residues. V lost 7 bases, J lost 0 bases, and 14 bases lay in between. The germline gives CDR1 MNHNS, CDR2 SASEGT. The CDR3 is CASKTRGVSTDTQYF. The CDR3 DNA is TGTGCCAGCAAGACTAGGGGGGTTAGCACAGATACGCAGTATTTT.

The table lists this clone with a few counts. V gene TRBV19 combines with J gene TRBJ2-7; tentatively, D is TRBD1 (5 bases). The CDR3 is made up of 15 amino acids. V lost 2 bases and J lost 1, with 12 bases in between. Germline V CDR1 and CDR2: LNHDA, SQIVND (reference sequence). The CDR3 loop reads CASSINRPSSYEQYF. CDR3 coding DNA: TGTGCCAGTAGTATAAACAGGCCCTCTTCCTACGAGCAGTACTTC. Filled out from reference TRBV19 and TRBJ2-7, the complete variable domain reads DGGITQSPKYLFRKEGQNVTLSCEQNLNHDAMYWYRQDPGQGLRLIYYSQIVNDFQKGDIAEGYSVSREKKESFPLTVTSAQKNPTAFYLCASSINRPSSYEQYFGPGTRLTVT.

Note on this clone: The same CDR3 also results from other DNA sequences found in this sample. The chain recombines TRBV7-9 with TRBJ2-7; unclear D gene. Germline lookup yields CDR1 SEHNR and CDR2 FQNEAQ (reference sequence). The CDR3 consists of 11 residues. Trimming removed 5 bases from V and 3 bases from J, with 5 bases in between. The CDR3 bases are TGTGCCAGCAGCCCTAACTACGAGCAGTACTTC. It encodes CASSPNYEQYF.

The chain carries TRBV25-1 and TRBJ2-1; possibly TRBD1 or TRBD2 for D (5 bases each). The CDR3 contains 11 residues. V lost 9 bases and J lost 8, with 11 bases in between. CDR1 and CDR2 (germline): MGHDK, SYGVNS. CDR3 sequence (DNA): TGTGCCAGTGGGGGAGCTCATGAGCAGTTCTTC. Its protein is CASGGAHEQFF.

The V and J genes are TRBV4-1 and TRBJ2-4; no reliable D call. Germline V gives CDR1 MGHRA, CDR2 YSYEKL. With 8 bases removed from V and 4 bases from J, the gap between germline ends came to 21 bases. The CDR3 has 16 residues. Here the CDR3 DNA reads TGCGCCAGCGGTCCCGAGGTGGCAGGCGGAAAAAACATTCAGTACTTC. Translating gives CASGPEVAGGKNIQYF.